These T cell receptor beta chains were read from a single sample in a study of cytomegalovirus exposure and HLA in healthy donors. Sequenced by immunoSEQ multiplex PCR; TCRdb stores in-frame clones only, minus some. This table has approximately 140,000 clones, over 70% appearing once. Material: PBMCs. The receptors were sampled from a woman in her 40s in good health and CMV-seronegative. CDR3s include the opening cysteine and the closing phenylalanine or tryptophan. The D gene is left open where the match is weak. Not every row has a clone size; where given, it reads once, few, many or a size class.

clone_size	v_call	d_call	j_call	cdr3_nt	cdr3_aa
-	TRBV27	TRBD2	TRBJ2-1	TGTGCCAGCAGTCCGGGGACTAGCGGAGCTCGGAGCTCCTACAATGAGCAGTTCTTC	CASSPGTSGARSSYNEQFF
-	TRBV7-6	TRBD1	TRBJ2-5	TGTGCCAGCAGCCCCCCAAACAGGGGACGGGAAGAGACCCAGTACTTC	CASSPPNRGREETQYF
-	TRBV7-2	TRBD2	TRBJ2-5	TGTGCCAGCAGCTTACTTACCCCGGCTAGCGGGCAAGAGACCCAGTACTTC	CASSLLTPASGQETQYF
-	TRBV6-5	-	TRBJ1-2	TGTGCCAGCAGTTTACAGGGTCTCCACACCTTC	CASSLQGLHTF
-	TRBV27	TRBD2	TRBJ2-3	TGTGCCAGCAGTTTACTTGCGGGGGGGGCAGATACGCAGTATTTT	CASSLLAGGADTQYF
few	TRBV14	-	TRBJ2-1	TGTGCCAGCAGCCAAGATCATGGGGCCCCTTACAATGAGCAGTTCTTC	CASSQDHGAPYNEQFF
-	TRBV27	-	TRBJ2-1	TGTGCCAGCAGTTTACGGGGGTATAAAGGGTTTCAGTTCTTC	CASSLRGYKGFQFF
-	TRBV6-5	-	TRBJ2-3	TGTGCCAGCAGTTATCGGCAGGGCGCTAGCACAGATACGCAGTATTTT	CASSYRQGASTDTQYF
-	TRBV28	TRBD2	TRBJ2-1	TGTGCCAGCCGGGTCGGCGGCGGGAGCTACAATGAGCAGTTCTTC	CASRVGGGSYNEQFF
-	TRBV9	TRBD2	TRBJ2-1	TGTGCCAGCACGGCTAGCGGGCACATTGACAATGAGCAGTTCTTC	CASTASGHIDNEQFF
-	TRBV7-2	-	TRBJ2-3	TGTGCCAGCAACCCTAGCCGCACAGATACGCAGTATTTT	CASNPSRTDTQYF
-	TRBV28	TRBD2	TRBJ2-5	TGTGCCAGCAGTTTGGGACTAGCGGGGGTCCAAGAGACCCAGTACTTC	CASSLGLAGVQETQYF
-	TRBV14	-	TRBJ2-7	TGTGCCAGCAGCCAAGATCAGTGGGGACATTCCTACGAGCAGTACTTC	CASSQDQWGHSYEQYF
-	TRBV2	TRBD1	TRBJ2-1	TGTGCCAGCAGTGTTGGACAGGGGGTGATCAATGAGCAGTTCTTC	CASSVGQGVINEQFF
-	TRBV5-1	-	TRBJ2-2	TGCGCCAGCAGTTACGCCAAGACAGGCACGAACACCGGGGAGCTGTTTTTT	CASSYAKTGTNTGELFF
-	TRBV28	TRBD2	TRBJ2-1	TGTGCCAGCAGTCCAAGACTAGCGGAGGACTCCTACAATGAGCAGTTCTTC	CASSPRLAEDSYNEQFF
-	TRBV7-9	-	TRBJ1-1	TGTGCCAGCAGCCCGTCGGGGGGCACTGAAGCTTTCTTT	CASSPSGGTEAFF
-	TRBV18	TRBD1	TRBJ2-6	TGTGCCAGCTCACAACAGGGGGCTTCTGGGGCCAACGTCCTGACTTTC	CASSQQGASGANVLTF
-	TRBV28	TRBD1	TRBJ1-3	TGTGCCAGCACAGGGGGCATGGACACCATATATTTT	CASTGGMDTIYF
once	TRBV7-2	-	TRBJ2-7	TGTGCCAGCAGCCCGCGATTCGAGCAGTACTTC	CASSPRFEQYF
-	TRBV5-4	-	TRBJ2-1	TGTGCCAGCAGCTTGGGGCAGGGCGGGGATGAGCAGTTCTTC	CASSLGQGGDEQFF
-	TRBV5-4	-	TRBJ2-3	TGTGCCAGCAGCTCCATGGACTACGATACGCAGTATTTT	CASSSMDYDTQYF
-	TRBV23-1	-	TRBJ2-3	TGCGCCAGCAGTCAAAGTGTTAAGCGCACAGATACGCAGTATTTT	CASSQSVKRTDTQYF
-	TRBV9	TRBD2	TRBJ2-1	TGTGCCAGCAGCCGTAGCGGGATGGTCAATGAGCAGTTCTTC	CASSRSGMVNEQFF
-	TRBV10-3	TRBD1	TRBJ2-2	TGTGCCATCAGACCTGGGACAGGGGAAGTAGGGGAGCTGTTTTTT	CAIRPGTGEVGELFF
-	TRBV28	-	TRBJ2-5	TGTGCCAGCACCCCCGTCGGGGTCAGAGAGACCCAGTACTTC	CASTPVGVRETQYF
-	TRBV5-1	-	TRBJ2-7	TGCGCCAGCAGCTTCCCCGGGGGAACCTACGAGCAGTACTTC	CASSFPGGTYEQYF
-	TRBV19	TRBD1	TRBJ2-3	TGTGCCAGTAGTGTACAGGGGGCAAGCACAGATACGCAGTATTTT	CASSVQGASTDTQYF
once	TRBV27	-	TRBJ2-7	TGTGCCAGCGGATTTACAGGGACGGGGCAGTACTTC	CASGFTGTGQYF
few	TRBV19	TRBD2	TRBJ2-3	TGTGCCAGCAGACTGGCGGGAGGGGCAGATACGCAGTATTTT	CASRLAGGADTQYF
-	TRBV7-9	-	TRBJ2-5	TGTGCCAGCAGCTTAGGGACAGTTGGGGAGACCCAGTACTTC	CASSLGTVGETQYF
-	TRBV9	-	TRBJ1-5	TGTGCCAGCAGCGTAGGGGGCCGGGATCAGCCCCAGCATTTT	CASSVGGRDQPQHF
-	TRBV28	-	TRBJ1-6	TGTGCCAGCAGTTCCCCGACAGGTCTGGATTCACCCCTCCACTTT	CASSSPTGLDSPLHF
medium-sized	TRBV10-1	-	TRBJ2-1	TGCGCCAGCAGTGCCCCTCCCCTCCAGGGCAATGAGCAGTTCTTC	CASSAPPLQGNEQFF
few	TRBV5-5	TRBD1	TRBJ1-6	TGTGCCAGCAGGTTGGGACAGGGAGAACGGAGGAGAAATTCACCCCTCCACTTT	CASRLGQGERRRNSPLHF
once	TRBV11-2	-	TRBJ2-7	TGTGCCAGCAGCGTCGATAGCGGAACTTCCACTTCCTACGAGCAGTACTTC	CASSVDSGTSTSYEQYF
-	TRBV29-1	-	TRBJ1-2	TGCAGCGTTGAGGGCAGGGGAAACTATGGCTACACCTTC	CSVEGRGNYGYTF
-	TRBV5-6	-	TRBJ2-7	TGTGCCAGCAGCCTTCCTGGACCAGGGTCCTACGAGCAGTACTTC	CASSLPGPGSYEQYF
-	TRBV19	TRBD2	TRBJ2-7	TGTGCCAGTAGCCTACTAGCGGGAGATAACGAGCAGTACTTC	CASSLLAGDNEQYF
-	TRBV7-9	TRBD1	TRBJ2-7	TGTGCCAGCAGCTCAGTCCACAGGGGGAGCTACGAGCAGTACTTC	CASSSVHRGSYEQYF
-	TRBV5-6	-	TRBJ1-1	TGTGCCAGCAGCTTAATCGCCGGCAGGATAAACACTGAAGCTTTCTTT	CASSLIAGRINTEAFF
-	TRBV7-9	TRBD1	TRBJ1-4	TGTGCCAGCAGCTTAAGGGACAGGGTCGCGGAAAAACTGTTTTTT	CASSLRDRVAEKLFF
-	TRBV7-2	TRBD2	TRBJ2-4	TGTGCCAGCAGCCACCGGACTAGCGGGGGTGGTGGGGGCATTCAGTACTTC	CASSHRTSGGGGGIQYF
-	TRBV5-1	TRBD1	TRBJ1-3	TGCGCCAGCAGCTTTCGGACAGGGACTGGAAACACCATATATTTT	CASSFRTGTGNTIYF
-	TRBV2	-	TRBJ1-1	TGTGCCAGCAGCGAGAGGGGGGGGGACACTGAAGCTTTCTTT	CASSERGGDTEAFF
-	TRBV28	TRBD1	TRBJ1-4	TGTGCCAGCAGTTCCTCACGACAGGGTGGACGCGAAAAACTGTTTTTT	CASSSSRQGGREKLFF
-	TRBV18	-	TRBJ2-5	TGTGCCAGCTCAAGGGACACGGAGGAGACCCAGTACTTC	CASSRDTEETQYF
-	TRBV27	TRBD1	TRBJ1-5	TGTGCCAGCAGAAAATCAGGGGGTCCCGCTGCGAACAATCAGCCCCAGCATTTT	CASRKSGGPAANNQPQHF
few	TRBV25-1	-	TRBJ1-1	TGTGCCAGCAGTGAATATGGCAGAGGAGCTTTCTTT	CASSEYGRGAFF
-	TRBV6-1	TRBD1	TRBJ2-2	TGTGCCAGCAGGGAGGGGACAGGGTACGGCGGGGAGCTGTTTTTT	CASREGTGYGGELFF
-	TRBV11-2	TRBD1	TRBJ1-6	TGTGCCAGCAGCCCATTACAGGGGAATTCACCCCTCCACTTT	CASSPLQGNSPLHF
few	TRBV13	-	TRBJ1-4	TGTGCCAGCAGCTCCACAGGACAGCCGGAAAAACTGTTTTTT	CASSSTGQPEKLFF
few	TRBV15	-	TRBJ1-1	TGTGCCACCAGCAGAGATCTAACAGCCCAAGCTTTCTTT	CATSRDLTAQAFF
-	TRBV9	-	TRBJ2-3	TGTGCCAGCAGCGTAGCTTCTAGCCGGGCCCCTTTTACGCAGTATTTT	CASSVASSRAPFTQYF